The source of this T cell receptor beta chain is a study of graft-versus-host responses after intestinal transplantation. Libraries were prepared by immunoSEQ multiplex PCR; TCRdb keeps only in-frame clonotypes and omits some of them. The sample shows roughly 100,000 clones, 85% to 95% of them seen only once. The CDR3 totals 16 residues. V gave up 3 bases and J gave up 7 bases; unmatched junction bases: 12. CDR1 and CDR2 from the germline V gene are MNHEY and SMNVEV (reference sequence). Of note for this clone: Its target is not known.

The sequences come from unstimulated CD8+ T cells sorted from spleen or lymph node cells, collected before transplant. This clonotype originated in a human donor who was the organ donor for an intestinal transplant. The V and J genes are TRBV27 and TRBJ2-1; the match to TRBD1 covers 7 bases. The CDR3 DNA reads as TGTGCCAGCAGTTTCTACTATGGACAGGCCCCGAATGAGCAGTTCTTC. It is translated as CASSFYYGQAPNEQFF.